This T cell receptor (beta chain) appears in the sequencing data of a study of T cells in Graves' hyperthyroidism and ophthalmopathy. This CDR3 has 15 amino acids. The V segment lost 7 bases and the J segment 1 base; nucleotides outside the gene matches: 8. From germline, CDR1 is ENHRY and CDR2 SYGVKD. Amplified TCR beta CDR3 regions came from RNA transcripts. HTBI primers were employed in a first-round RT-PCR of the TCR CDR3. TCRdb called the multiplex PCR reads again in MiXCR, with one record for every CDR3 protein. Of 250,000 to 300,000 distinct CDR3 sequences in the sample, about 14% were seen once. Ten or more counts support this clonotype.

What was sequenced was blood. The TCR comes from a woman in her 40s with Graves' hyperthyroidism that later progressed to Graves' ophthalmopathy. The V call is TRBV10-3, the J call TRBJ2-3, with 7 bases that match TRBD1. The CDR3 DNA is TGTGCCATCACCACAGGGGAAACGGGCACAGATACGCAGTATTTT. This translates into CAITTGETGTDTQYF.